The TCR beta chain described here comes from a study of CD8 T cells in ankylosing spondylitis. Notes on the study in general: There was a TCR beta motif, made of eight highly homologous variants, that appeared characteristic of ankylosing spondylitis blood. Researchers report that disease-linked clones proved CD8+ and relatively rare in peripheral blood.

This clonotype was observed at least ten times. What it binds is unknown. V lost 0 bases and J 0 bases, leaving 14 bases between the germline ends. Germline-derived CDR1 and CDR2 are LGHNA and YNFKEQ. The CDR3 spans 17 residues. Preparation of TCR beta libraries was done by quantitative 5'-RACE with molecular barcodes. TCRdb re-analysed the 5' RACE reads in MiXCR, keeping a single row per CDR3 protein. This table holds 250,000 to 400,000 distinct CDR3 sequences, around 10% found once. This receptor was obtained from a female donor with ankylosing spondylitis or in good health (not recorded which). Source material: blood, either unsorted or a sorted T cell fraction (not recorded which). The chain links TRBV4-2 to TRBJ1-1; TRBD1 might be the D (6 bases). The CDR3 bases are TGTGCCAGCAGCCAAGATAGGGGGACATGGATGAACACTGAAGCTTTCTTT. Protein: CASSQDRGTWMNTEAFF.